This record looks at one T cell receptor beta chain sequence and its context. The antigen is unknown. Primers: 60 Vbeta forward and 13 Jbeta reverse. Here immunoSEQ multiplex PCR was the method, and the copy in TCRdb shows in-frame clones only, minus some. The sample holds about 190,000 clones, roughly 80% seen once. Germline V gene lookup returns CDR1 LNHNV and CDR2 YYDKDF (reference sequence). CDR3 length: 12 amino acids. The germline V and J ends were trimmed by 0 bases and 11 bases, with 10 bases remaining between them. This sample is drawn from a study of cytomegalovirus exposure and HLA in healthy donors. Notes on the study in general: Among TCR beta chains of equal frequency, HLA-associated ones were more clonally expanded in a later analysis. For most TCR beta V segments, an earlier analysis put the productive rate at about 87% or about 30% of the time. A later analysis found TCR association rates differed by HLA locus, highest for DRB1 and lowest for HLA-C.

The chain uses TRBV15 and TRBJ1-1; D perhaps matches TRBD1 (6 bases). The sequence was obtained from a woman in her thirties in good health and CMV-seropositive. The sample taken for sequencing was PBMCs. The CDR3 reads CATSRDEGGAFF. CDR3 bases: TGTGCCACCAGCAGAGATGAGGGGGGGGCTTTCTTT. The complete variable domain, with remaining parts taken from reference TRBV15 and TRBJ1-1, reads DAMVIQNPRYQVTQFGKPVTLSCSQTLNHNVMYWYQQKSSQAPKLLFHYYDKDFNNEADTPDNFQSRRPNTSFCFLDIRSPGLGDTAMYLCATSRDEGGAFFGQGTRLTVV.